Presented here are 22 T cell receptor beta chains from one specimen sequenced in a study of tumor-infiltrating lymphocytes in primary liver carcinoma. Scientists recovered RNA and DNA together from roughly 18-30 mg of unsorted bulk tissue. The template, roughly 550 ng total RNA, yielded TCR beta cDNA made with a constant-region primer. ARM-PCR, slightly modified, supplied the TCR beta libraries through three nested multiplex PCR rounds. Forward primers for TRBV1-TRBV30 and a C-beta reverse primer served the first two PCR rounds, at approximately 10 cycles each. Using its own MiXCR run on the multiplex PCR reads, TCRdb lists one record per CDR3 protein. This repertoire shows approximately 190,000 distinct CDR3 sequences, approximately 86% found once; its top ten account for around 18%. Sequencing was done on a sample of tumor tissue from primary liver carcinoma. These TCRs come from a man aged 35-49 years with primary liver carcinoma and hepatitis B virus infection.

As to this clonotype: An end of the junction does not agree with germline; a read error may underlie this. This sequence joins TRBV29-1 and TRBJ1-1, with D tentatively TRBD1 (5 bases). This CDR3 contains 14 residues. The germline V gene encodes CDR1 SQVTM and CDR2 ANQGSEA. CDR3 sequence reads: CSAYLGTLNTEVFF. DNA for the CDR3: TGCAGCGCCTACCTCGGGACTCTGAACACTGAAGTTTTCTTT.

Concerning this clonotype: Germline is not matched at one junction end, which may reflect a read error. The genes are TRBV25-1 and TRBJ2-1; a weak D match, TRBD2 (6 bases). This CDR3 spans 13 amino acids. Germline loops: CDR1 MGHDK, CDR2 SYGVNS. The CDR3 here is CASTEYTQGGQFF. The CDR3 DNA reads TGTGCCAGCACTGAATATACCCAGGGAGGACAGTTCTTC.

A single count supports this clonotype. The junction differs from germline at one of its ends, possibly a read error. The chain employs TRBV5-4 and TRBJ2-2, with 7 bases aligning to TRBD2. CDR3 size: 19 residues. Germline V gene sequence: CDR1 SGHNT, CDR2 YYREEE (reference sequence). The CDR3 coding sequence is TGTACCAGCAGTAATCCGGGACTACCGGGTTTCGCGAACACCGGGGAGCTGTTTTTT. This encodes CTSSNPGLPGFANTGELFF.

Concerning this clonotype: The conserved phenylalanine or tryptophan normally closing the CDR3 is absent here, so this likely arose from a read error. This chain uses TRBV6-1 with TRBJ2-3; no clear D. The CDR3 spans 13 residues. Germline assignment: CDR1 MNHNS and CDR2 SASEGT. The CDR3 nucleotides read TGTGTCATCACATCGGGCTACACAGATACGCAGTATCTT. This encodes CVITSGYTDTQYL.

This chain uses TRBV7-2 with TRBJ2-1, with TRBD2 matching over 7 bases. There are 14 residues in the CDR3. The V gene's germline CDR1 is SGHTA and CDR2 FQGNSA. The J segment lost 6 bases and the V segment lost 3 bases, leaving 5 bases of the junction unmatched. CDR3 residues: CASSLAAGTNEQFF. The CDR3 nucleotides read TGTGCCAGCAGCTTGGCAGCGGGGACCAATGAGCAGTTCTTC. Full variable domain (rest looked up from reference TRBV7-2 and TRBJ2-1): GAGVSQSPSNKVTEKGKDVELRCDPISGHTALYWYRQSLGQGLEFLIYFQGNSAPDKSGLPSDRFSAERTGGSVSTLTIQRTQQEDSAVYLCASSLAAGTNEQFFGPGTRLTVL.

As concerns this clonotype: An end of the junction differs from the germline gene, which may be a read error. The rearrangement joins TRBV4-1 to TRBJ1-5; TRBD1 matches at 7 bases. The CDR3 is 15 residues long. From germline, CDR1 is MGHRA and CDR2 YSYEKL. The DNA for the CDR3 is TGCGCCGGCAGCCTTCGGGCAGGGGGGAATCAGCCCCAGCATTTT. Translating gives CAGSLRAGGNQPQHF.

This rearrangement joins TRBV6-2 or TRBV6-3 to TRBJ2-2; 8 bases match TRBD1. Germline loops: CDR1 MNHEY, CDR2 SVGEGT. This CDR3 contains 16 residues. V lost 5 bases, J lost 5 bases, and 10 bases stayed unmatched. CDR3 sequence reads: CASSPRDRLTTGELFF. CDR3 nucleotides: TGTGCCAGCAGTCCACGGGACAGGCTAACAACCGGGGAGCTGTTTTTT.

As for this clonotype: Just one base apart from a much larger clone, this may be a read error. This CDR3 is CASSTTTGGRGESQYF. Here the CDR3 DNA reads TGTGCCAGCAGCACAACGACAGGGGGCAGGGGAGAGAGCCAGTACTTC. The chain uses TRBV5-4 and TRBJ2-5; 10 bases agree with TRBD1. CDR3 length equals 16 residues. Germline values: CDR1 SGHNT, CDR2 YYREEE (reference sequence). Supplemented by reference TRBV5-4 and TRBJ2-5, the full variable domain reads ETGVTQSPTHLIKTRGQQVTLRCSSQSGHNTVSWYQQALGQGPQFIFQYYREEENGRGNFPPRFSGLQFPNYSSELNVNALELDDSALYLCASSTTTGGRGESQYFGPGTRLLVL.

The chain uses TRBV6-1 and TRBJ2-3; TRBD2 matches at 11 bases. Germline V gene lookup returns CDR1 MNHNS and CDR2 SASEGT. The CDR3 is 16 amino acids. V trimming: 11 bases; J trimming: 8 bases; junction bases outside the gene matches: 18. The CDR3 loop reads CAGRGGLAGSAVTQYF. Here the CDR3 DNA reads TGTGCCGGTCGCGGCGGACTAGCGGGCAGCGCAGTTACGCAGTATTTT.

Note on this clonotype: This CDR3 is missing its conserved last phenylalanine or tryptophan, likely due to a read error. The rearrangement joins TRBV5-6 to TRBJ2-5; D uncertain. This CDR3 has 13 amino acids. V was pared by 6 bases and J by 0 bases, with 9 bases between. Germline CDR1 SGHDT, CDR2 YYEEEE. The CDR3 coding sequence is TGTGCCAGCAAATGGTGGGACCAAGAGACCCAGTACTTA. Translating it yields CASKWWDQETQYL.

Worth noting for this clonotype: This may come from a read error, since a much larger clone is one base off. The J gene is TRBJ2-1, the V gene TRBV28; 12 positions match TRBD2. The V gene's germline CDR1 is MDHEN and CDR2 SYDVKM. This CDR3 has 14 amino acids. The V and J ends lost 10 bases and 5 bases, in that order; junction bases with no gene match: 6. CDR3 loop: CAIGTSGPNNEQFF. CDR3 DNA sequence: TGTGCCATCGGGACTAGCGGGCCTAACAATGAGCAGTTCTTC. The full variable domain, rest sourced from reference TRBV28 and TRBJ2-1, is DVKVTQSSRYLVKRTGEKVFLECVQDMDHENMFWYRQDPGLGLRLIYFSYDVKMKEKGDIPEGYSVSREKKERFSLILESASTNQTSMYLCAIGTSGPNNEQFFGPGTRLTVL.

A few counts support this clonotype. A much larger clone sits a single nucleotide away, making a read error possible. The gene calls are TRBV5-1 and TRBJ1-4, with a weak D call TRBD1 (5 bases). There are 15 residues in the CDR3. The V and J ends lost 4 bases and 8 bases respectively, with 18 bases between them. CDR1 is SGHRS, CDR2 YFSETQ, per germline. This CDR3 reads CASSVGTGRREKLFF. DNA for the CDR3: TGCGCCAGCAGCGTGGGGACGGGGCGAAGGGAAAAACTGTTTTTT.

On this clonotype itself: Its ends do not fully match the called genes, so a read error is possible. The chain combines TRBV6-1 with TRBJ1-2, with no clear D. CDR1 and CDR2 (germline): MNHNS, SASEGT. This CDR3 has 12 amino acids. This CDR3 is CPSSDPEDGYTF. CDR3 DNA: TGTCCCAGCAGCGACCCGGAGGATGGCTACACCTTC.

Comment on this clonotype: An end of the junction differs from the germline gene, which may be a read error. The chain recombines TRBV29-1 with TRBJ1-1; D unresolved. The CDR3 spans 13 residues. Germline V CDR1 and CDR2: SQVTM, ANQGSEA. The DNA for the CDR3 is TGCAGCGTTGGGAAGACCCAGAACATTGAAACTTTCTTT. It translates to CSVGKTQNIETFF.

Turning to this clonotype: One end of the junction fails to match germline, which may point to a read error. The V call is TRBV29-1, the J call TRBJ2-2; D may match TRBD1 or TRBD2 (5 bases each). The CDR3 contains 11 residues. CDR1 is SQVTM and CDR2 is ANQGSEA in the germline V gene. CDR3 protein: CSAKGNRELSF. For the CDR3, the DNA is TGCAGCGCCAAGGGGAATAGGGAGCTGTCTTTT.

Notes on this clonotype: The junction shows a germline mismatch at one end, possibly a read error. This chain connects TRBV12-3 or TRBV12-4 to TRBJ2-1; TRBD1 might be the D (6 bases). This CDR3 has 15 residues. The chain's CDR3 is CAGSPQTGFRSEHFF. DNA of the CDR3: TGTGCCGGCAGTCCCCAGACAGGATTTAGGAGTGAGCACTTCTTC.

With regard to this clonotype: Being one base from a much bigger clone, this may be a read error. The V call is TRBV7-9, the J call TRBJ2-2, with 7 bases aligning to TRBD2. Germline CDR1 is SEHNR and CDR2 is FQNEAQ (reference sequence). CDR3 length equals 15 residues. The V segment lost 6 bases and the J segment 8 bases; nucleotides outside the gene matches: 12. CDR3 in amino acids: CASRGLSGAAGELFF. CDR3 in DNA: TGTGCCAGCAGGGGACTATCGGGAGCGGCGGGGGAGCTGTTTTTT.

This chain connects TRBV4-2 to TRBJ2-5; TRBD2 aligns across 10 bases. Germline assignment: CDR1 LGHNA and CDR2 YNFKEQ. This CDR3 spans 18 amino acids. J gave up 5 bases and V 10 bases, and 22 bases lay outside the gene matches. In DNA form, the CDR3 reads TGTGCCAACTGCCAAGGCCTCCGCAGCGGGAGGGCCTTGGAGACCCAGTACTTC. Amino acid sequence: CANCQGLRSGRALETQYF.

The chain couples TRBV29-1 to TRBJ2-7; 8 positions agree with TRBD1. In germline, CDR1 is SQVTM, CDR2 ANQGSEA. Trimming removed 7 bases from V and 12 bases from J; junction bases left unmatched: 17. This CDR3 is 13 amino acids long. The CDR3 loop is CSGAQGDPYKRYF. The CDR3 bases are TGCAGCGGGGCACAGGGGGACCCCTACAAGCGGTACTTC.

A word on this clonotype: Sequence at one end of the junction differs from germline and may be a read error. The chain carries TRBV4-3 and TRBJ1-6; 8 positions match TRBD1. Germline lookup yields CDR1 LGHNA and CDR2 YSLEER. The CDR3 consists of 16 residues. CDR3 loop: CTSNHLTGQGGLALHF. The CDR3 bases are TGCACCAGCAACCATCTAACTGGACAGGGTGGGTTAGCCCTCCACTTT.

The chain has TRBV4-1 and TRBJ2-7; the match to TRBD2 covers 7 bases. Germline CDR1 and CDR2: MGHRA and YSYEKL. This CDR3 spans 23 amino acids. With 4 bases clipped from V and 7 bases from J, the junction kept 37 bases outside the gene matches. CDR3 loop: CASSRLPGRGISTRGRAGGEQYF. The CDR3, as DNA: TGCGCCAGCAGCCGTCTACCGGGACGGGGGATATCGACTAGAGGGAGGGCCGGGGGAGAGCAGTACTTC.

This clonotype was found once. This sequence joins TRBV29-1 and TRBJ2-4, with 9 bases aligning to TRBD1. TRBJ2-1 matches the DNA end more closely, so the J call is doubtful. This CDR3 is 16 amino acids long. CDR1 is SQVTM, CDR2 ANQGSEA, per germline. CDR3 coding DNA: TGCAGCATTGGGGGGGGACAGGGTTGGTCTTACAATGAGCAGTTCTTC. It encodes CSIGGGQGWSYNEQFF.